This TCR beta chain was identified during a study of blood T cell repertoires in COVID-19. Study in general: The United States, Italy and Spain were the sources of the acute and convalescent COVID-19 samples. From T cells, B-cell-depleted T cells, or PBMCs came the material, which was cDNA or gDNA.

CDR3 length: 15 amino acids. The germline V gene has CDR1 SGHTA and CDR2 FQGNSA. Trimming pared 5 bases from V and 2 bases from J, leaving 14 bases between. Seattle's cohort entered during active infection and was followed longitudinally. As processed by the authors: The assay estimated nucleated cells by amplifying reference gene primers. TCRdb keeps only in-frame clones here, not all; method: immunoSEQ multiplex PCR. Clonal size and the V and J genes are those of that table, whereas D and trimming came from the DNA. The sample carries a few hundred thousand clones, around 90% recorded once. The material sequenced was peripheral blood. V usage is TRBV7-2 and J usage is TRBJ2-3; D perhaps matches TRBD1 (6 bases). This sequence originates from a woman younger than 45 with COVID-19, enrolled during active disease. The CDR3 bases are TGTGCCAGCAGCGTAAGACAGGCCCTCACAGATACGCAGTATTTT. It codes for CASSVRQALTDTQYF.